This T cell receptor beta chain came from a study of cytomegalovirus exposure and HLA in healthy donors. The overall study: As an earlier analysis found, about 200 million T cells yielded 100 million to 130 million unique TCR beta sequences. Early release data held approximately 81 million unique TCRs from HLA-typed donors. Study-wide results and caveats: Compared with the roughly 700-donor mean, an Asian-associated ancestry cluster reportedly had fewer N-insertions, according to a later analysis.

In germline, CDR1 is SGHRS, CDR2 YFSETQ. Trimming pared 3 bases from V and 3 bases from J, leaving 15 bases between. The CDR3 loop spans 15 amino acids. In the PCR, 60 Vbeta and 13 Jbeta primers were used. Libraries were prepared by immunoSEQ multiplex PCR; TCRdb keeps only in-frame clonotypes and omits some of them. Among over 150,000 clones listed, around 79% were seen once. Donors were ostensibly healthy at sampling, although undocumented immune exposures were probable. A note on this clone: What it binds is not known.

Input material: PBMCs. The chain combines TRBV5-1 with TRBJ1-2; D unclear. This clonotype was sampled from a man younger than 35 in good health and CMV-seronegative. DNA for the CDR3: TGCGCCAGCAGCTCCCGGACTGGGGAGGACTATGGCTACACCTTC. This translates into CASSSRTGEDYGYTF. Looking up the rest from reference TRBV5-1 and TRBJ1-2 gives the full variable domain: KAGVTQTPRYLIKTRGQQVTLSCSPISGHRSVSWYQQTPGQGLQFLFEYFSETQRNKGNFPGRFSGRQFSNSRSEMNVSTLELGDSALYLCASSSRTGEDYGYTFGSGTRLTVV.